The 21 T cell receptor beta chains given below trace back to one sample, sequenced in a study of human T cells and chemical hapten exposure. Regarding time point: patch test 1, 2 weeks after DPC sensitization. Treatment denoted: therapeutic diphenylcyclopropenone sensitization with weekly scalp DPC. One entry per CDR3 protein, called by TCRdb with MiXCR from the RACE reads. In the table there are roughly 200,000 distinct CDR3 sequences, 20% to 25% of which are singletons. The specimen was whole blood, collected in connection with sensitization to the hapten diphenylcyclopropenone (DPC). These receptors all stem from a woman aged 50 to 60 with alopecia areata. Some clones in this sample may be carry-over from other donors' samples.

The chain links TRBV2 to TRBJ2-2; tentative D call: TRBD1 (5 bases). The germline V gene encodes CDR1 SNHLY and CDR2 FYNNEI. The CDR3 contains 14 residues. With 7 bases removed from V and 5 bases from J, the gap between germline ends came to 14 bases. The DNA for the CDR3 is TGTGCCAGCAACCCAGCCAGGGCAACCGGGGAGCTGTTTTTT. This gives the protein CASNPARATGELFF.

The gene calls are TRBV7-2 and TRBJ2-7; 8 bases align to TRBD2. Looked up from germline, CDR1 is SGHTA and CDR2 is FQGNSA. The CDR3 length is 14 residues. The J segment lost 2 bases and the V segment lost 7 bases, leaving 7 bases of the junction unmatched. Here the CDR3 reads CASTPTSGTYEQYF. The DNA of the CDR3 is TGTGCCAGCACCCCCACTAGCGGTACCTACGAGCAGTACTTC. Complete variable domain (other parts from reference TRBV7-2 and TRBJ2-7): GAGVSQSPSNKVTEKGKDVELRCDPISGHTALYWYRQSLGQGLEFLIYFQGNSAPDKSGLPSDRFSAERTGGSVSTLTIQRTQQEDSAVYLCASTPTSGTYEQYFGPGTRLTVT.

This clonotype has more than one count but fewer than ten. CDR3 bases: TGTGCCACCAGCAGAGATAAAGGGAGTGAGCAGTTCTTC. Amino acid sequence: CATSRDKGSEQFF. The chain links TRBV15 to TRBJ2-1, with a possible D match to TRBD2 (5 bases). Trimming stripped 0 bases from V and 9 bases from J, with 9 bases between. The CDR3 loop spans 13 amino acids. Germline V gene sequence: CDR1 LNHNV, CDR2 YYDKDF (reference sequence).

The chain couples TRBV11-2 to TRBJ1-2, with D hard to call. Trimming cost V 1 base and J 2 bases, with 20 bases left between them. Germline-derived CDR1 and CDR2 are SGHAT and FQNNGV. The CDR3 loop spans 18 amino acids. CDR3 amino acids: CASSLGYRWGTTNYGYTF. CDR3 DNA: TGTGCCAGCAGCTTAGGCTACCGGTGGGGAACCACCAACTATGGCTACACCTTC.

This clonotype has only a few counts. The CDR3 DNA reads as TGCGCCAGCAGGCGGACTATAACGGGCACAGATACGCAGTATTTT. Translating gives CASRRTITGTDTQYF. V and J are TRBV5-1 and TRBJ2-3, with a tentative D call TRBD2 (6 bases). There are 15 residues in the CDR3. V was clipped by 5 bases and J by 1 base, with 14 bases between them. Germline V lookup: CDR1 SGHRS, CDR2 YFSETQ. Supplemented by reference TRBV5-1 and TRBJ2-3, the full variable domain reads KAGVTQTPRYLIKTRGQQVTLSCSPISGHRSVSWYQQTPGQGLQFLFEYFSETQRNKGNFPGRFSGRQFSNSRSEMNVSTLELGDSALYLCASRRTITGTDTQYFGPGTRLTVL.

Only a few counts were recorded for this clonotype. V is TRBV2 and J is TRBJ1-6, with 7 bases that match TRBD1. The length of the CDR3 is 15 residues. Trimming removed 2 bases from V and 5 bases from J; junction bases left unmatched: 3. CDR1 and CDR2 from the germline V gene are SNHLY and FYNNEI. CDR3 nucleotides: TGTGCCAGCAGTGAAAGGCAGGGGGATAATTCACCCCTCCACTTT. It yields the protein CASSERQGDNSPLHF. Based on the CDR3 plus reference TRBV2 and TRBJ1-6, the full variable domain is EPEVTQTPSHQVTQMGQEVILRCVPISNHLYFYWYRQILGQKVEFLVSFYNNEISEKSEIFDDQFSVERPDGSNFTLKIRSTKLEDSAMYFCASSERQGDNSPLHFGNGTRLTVT.

The J gene is TRBJ1-1, the V gene TRBV24-1; 12 nucleotides agree with TRBD1. CDR1 is KGHDR and CDR2 is SFDVKD in the germline V gene. CDR3 length equals 18 residues. The junction had 13 bases not matched to a gene; V was cut back by 3 bases and J by 6 bases. CDR3 coding DNA: TGTGCCACCAGTGATGAAGACATAGTGGGACAGGGGGCGGCTGAAGCTTTCTTT. It encodes CATSDEDIVGQGAAEAFF.

The J gene is TRBJ2-1, the V gene TRBV5-1; no clear D gene. Germline V gives CDR1 SGHRS, CDR2 YFSETQ. With 1 base removed from V and 5 bases from J, the gap between germline ends came to 7 bases. The CDR3 spans 13 residues. CDR3 DNA sequence: TGCGCCAGCAGCTTGAGGGATAACAATGAGCAGTTCTTC. It translates to CASSLRDNNEQFF.

The chain has TRBV5-1 and TRBJ2-7, with 8 bases identical to TRBD1. Germline assignment: CDR1 SGHRS and CDR2 YFSETQ. Trimming cost V 4 bases and J 2 bases; bases outside gene matches: 5. The CDR3 has 14 residues. The CDR3 region has the DNA TGCGCCAGCAGCACGTGGACAGGGACCTACGAGCAGTACTTC. Translating gives CASSTWTGTYEQYF.

The chain employs TRBV9 and TRBJ1-1; D remains ambiguous. Trimming shortened V by 3 bases and J by 10 bases, and 19 bases separated the two germline ends. This CDR3 has 14 amino acids. Germline V gene data show CDR1 as SGDLS and CDR2 as YYNGEE. The chain's CDR3 is CASSGIPTAGGAFF. CDR3 nucleotide sequence: TGTGCCAGCAGCGGCATCCCCACGGCAGGAGGAGCTTTCTTT.

The chain has TRBV7-6 and TRBJ1-6; D is unresolved. The CDR3 sequence is 17 residues long. V was trimmed by 5 bases and J by 0 bases, leaving 14 bases between them. Per the germline V gene, CDR1 is SGHVS and CDR2 is FNYEAQ. The CDR3 DNA is TGTGCCAGCAGCCCGGGTTGGGTAGGCTCCTATAATTCACCCCTCCACTTT. It translates to CASSPGWVGSYNSPLHF.

In this sample, this clonotype turned up a few times. The rearrangement uses TRBV5-1 and TRBJ2-1; D could derive from TRBD1 or TRBD2 (5 bases each). Germline values: CDR1 SGHRS, CDR2 YFSETQ. The CDR3 sequence is 11 residues long. V lost 3 bases to trimming and J lost 13 bases, with 11 bases between them. The CDR3 is CASSSRDGQFF. In DNA, the CDR3 is TGCGCCAGCAGCTCCCGGGACGGACAGTTCTTC.

This chain connects TRBV29-1 to TRBJ1-2, with TRBD1 matching 12 bases. The germline V gene has CDR1 SQVTM and CDR2 ANQGSEA. This CDR3 contains 13 residues. CDR3 region: CGAARDRGRGYTF. In DNA form, the CDR3 reads TGCGGCGCCGCTAGGGACAGGGGGCGCGGCTACACCTTC.

The V gene is TRBV3-1, the J gene TRBJ1-5; no firm D call. V lost 4 bases and J lost 5, with 9 bases in between. The germline V gene encodes CDR1 LGHDT and CDR2 YNNKEL (reference sequence). CDR3 size: 13 residues. Here the CDR3 DNA reads TGTGCCAGCAGCCGTAGTTTGGATCAGCCCCAGCATTTT. Residues: CASSRSLDQPQHF.

This rearrangement joins TRBV5-5 to TRBJ2-1; 7 bases line up with TRBD2. The CDR3 totals 13 residues. The trim removed 5 bases at V and 8 bases at J, leaving 7 bases unmatched. CDR1 is SGHKS, CDR2 YYEKEE, per germline (reference sequence). CDR3 amino acids: CASSLSGNDEQFF. DNA for the CDR3: TGTGCCAGCAGTTTGAGCGGGAACGATGAGCAGTTCTTC.

Here the CDR3 DNA reads TGTGCCAGCAGCGCGACAGGGGGGGGGTTCAACACCGGGGAGCTGTTTTTT. This sequence encodes CASSATGGGFNTGELFF. The chain is built from TRBV7-6 and TRBJ2-2, with 9 bases identical to TRBD1. V shed 5 bases and J 2 bases; nucleotides not matched to a gene: 9. Looked up from germline, CDR1 is SGHVS and CDR2 is FNYEAQ. CDR3 length: 17 amino acids.

This clonotype was counted a few times. The chain recombines TRBV6-1 with TRBJ2-2; unclear D gene. Trimming removed 2 bases from V and 6 bases from J, with 13 bases in between. The germline CDR1 and CDR2 sequences are MNHNS and SASEGT. The CDR3 is 15 residues long. As DNA, the CDR3 is TGTGCCAGCAGTGAAAACCGTTTCGGGTCCGGGGAGCTGTTTTTT. This codes for CASSENRFGSGELFF.

CDR3 amino acids: CATSRGRAETGNTIYF. The CDR3 DNA reads TGTGCCACCAGCAGAGGAAGGGCGGAGACTGGAAACACCATATATTTT. This chain links TRBV15 with TRBJ1-3, with no clear D. The CDR3 consists of 16 residues. Trimming stripped 1 base from V and 2 bases from J, with 12 bases between. Germline V gene sequence: CDR1 LNHNV, CDR2 YYDKDF (reference sequence).

The rearrangement joins TRBV6-1 to TRBJ1-2; TRBD1 matches at 9 bases. With V trimmed by 2 bases and J by 6 bases, 7 bases remained unmatched. From germline, CDR1 is MNHNS and CDR2 SASEGT. This CDR3 has 15 amino acids. The CDR3 region is CASSEMPGQGNGYTF. The CDR3 DNA reads TGTGCCAGCAGTGAAATGCCGGGACAGGGTAATGGCTACACCTTC.

This clonotype was detected only a few times. CDR3 loop: CASSAMGAKQAEQFF. CDR3 DNA sequence: TGTGCCAGCAGTGCAATGGGAGCGAAACAAGCGGAGCAGTTCTTC. V gene TRBV2 combines with J gene TRBJ2-1; TRBD2 is a possible D gene (5 bases). V lost 4 bases to trimming and J lost 10 bases, with 20 bases between them. CDR3 size: 15 residues. Germline V gene data show CDR1 as SNHLY and CDR2 as FYNNEI.

The chain is built from TRBV4-1 and TRBJ1-1, with a weak D call TRBD1 (5 bases). CDR1 is MGHRA, CDR2 YSYEKL, per germline. This CDR3 is built from 14 residues. V dropped 4 bases and J dropped 5 bases, with 14 bases sitting between them. DNA for the CDR3: TGCGCCAGCAGCCCCAGGGAGGGTGGTACTGAAGCTTTCTTT. This translates into CASSPREGGTEAFF.